These T cell receptor beta chains were read from a single sample in a study of regulatory T cells in long-lasting Graves disease. TCRdb itself ran the multiplex PCR reads through MiXCR, one entry per CDR3 protein. The sample includes over 300,000 distinct CDR3 sequences, 15% to 19% of them seen just once. The sequencing used peripheral blood mononuclear cells (PBMCs), collected at new diagnosis, from a patient treated with antithyroid drugs. The receptors shown here come from a female donor with Graves disease. The CDR3 runs from the conserved cysteine through the conserved F or W. The order of the fields is D gene, clone size, V gene, J gene, CDR3 protein, CDR3 DNA. The D gene is left open where the match is weak. Clone size, where shown, is once, few, many, or a class for clones that have expanded.

d_call: NA
clone_size: NA
v_call: TRBV11-3
j_call: TRBJ2-2
cdr3_aa: CASSLGLGQGKETGELFF
cdr3_nt: TGTGCCAGCAGCTTAGGATTAGGCCAGGGAAAAGAGACCGGGGAGCTGTTTTTT

d_call: NA
clone_size: many
v_call: TRBV12-3/TRBV12-4
j_call: TRBJ1-5
cdr3_aa: CASSPDQAGLISNQPQHF
cdr3_nt: TGTGCCAGCAGCCCGGACCAAGCGGGACTGATTAGCAATCAGCCCCAGCATTTT

d_call: TRBD1
clone_size: many
v_call: TRBV20-1
j_call: TRBJ2-4
cdr3_aa: CSARSPTGLRNIQYF
cdr3_nt: TGCAGTGCTAGGTCCCCGACAGGGTTGAGAAACATTCAGTACTTC

d_call: TRBD1
clone_size: many
v_call: TRBV28
j_call: TRBJ2-5
cdr3_aa: CASSLAPWTGIGETQYF
cdr3_nt: TGTGCCAGCAGTTTAGCTCCCTGGACAGGGATAGGAGAGACCCAGTACTTC

d_call: NA
clone_size: many
v_call: TRBV7-9
j_call: TRBJ2-7
cdr3_aa: CASSSPARQDPYEQYF
cdr3_nt: TGTGCCAGCAGCTCCCCGGCTAGGCAGGACCCGTACGAGCAGTACTTC

d_call: NA
clone_size: NA
v_call: TRBV7-2
j_call: TRBJ2-2
cdr3_aa: CASSARQANTGELFF
cdr3_nt: TGTGCCAGCAGCGCCCGACAGGCGAACACCGGGGAGCTGTTTTTT

d_call: NA
clone_size: many
v_call: TRBV10-3
j_call: TRBJ2-5
cdr3_aa: CAISRGAGPQETQYF
cdr3_nt: TGTGCCATCAGCCGGGGGGCGGGACCCCAGGAGACCCAGTACTTC

d_call: NA
clone_size: NA
v_call: TRBV6-2/TRBV6-3
j_call: TRBJ1-5
cdr3_aa: CASKGGNQPQHF
cdr3_nt: TGTGCCAGTAAGGGAGGCAATCAGCCCCAGCATTTT

d_call: NA
clone_size: NA
v_call: TRBV25-1
j_call: TRBJ1-1
cdr3_aa: CASSDLNPDRSTEAFF
cdr3_nt: TGTGCCAGCAGTGATCTTAATCCCGACAGGTCCACTGAAGCTTTCTTT

d_call: TRBD1
clone_size: NA
v_call: TRBV3-1
j_call: TRBJ1-4
cdr3_aa: CASSRRQGGNEKLFF
cdr3_nt: TGTGCCAGCAGCCGTCGACAGGGAGGTAATGAAAAACTGTTTTTT

d_call: NA
clone_size: many
v_call: TRBV30
j_call: TRBJ1-1
cdr3_aa: CAWSVYMNTEAFF
cdr3_nt: TGTGCCTGGAGTGTATATATGAACACTGAAGCTTTCTTT

d_call: NA
clone_size: many
v_call: TRBV12-3/TRBV12-4
j_call: TRBJ2-5
cdr3_aa: CASSFDGEGGDLQETQYF
cdr3_nt: TGTGCCAGCAGTTTCGACGGGGAAGGGGGGGACCTACAAGAGACCCAGTACTTC

d_call: NA
clone_size: many
v_call: TRBV7-9
j_call: TRBJ1-6
cdr3_aa: CATTGLLYDKLRPPLHF
cdr3_nt: TGTGCCACCACCGGACTACTTTACGATAAATTGAGGCCACCCCTCCACTTT

d_call: TRBD1
clone_size: NA
v_call: TRBV6-1
j_call: TRBJ2-3
cdr3_aa: CASSDVRGLGGDTQYF
cdr3_nt: TGTGCCAGCAGTGATGTCAGGGGGCTCGGTGGAGATACGCAGTATTTT

d_call: NA
clone_size: many
v_call: TRBV20-1
j_call: TRBJ2-7
cdr3_aa: CSARPWAPQAYEQYF
cdr3_nt: TGCAGTGCTAGACCCTGGGCGCCACAGGCCTACGAGCAGTACTTC

d_call: NA
clone_size: many
v_call: TRBV11-2
j_call: TRBJ1-6
cdr3_aa: CASSLGAEYNSPLHF
cdr3_nt: TGTGCCAGCAGCTTAGGGGCAGAGTATAATTCACCCCTCCACTTT

d_call: TRBD2
clone_size: NA
v_call: TRBV30
j_call: TRBJ2-1
cdr3_aa: CAWSHAGGPYEQFF
cdr3_nt: TGTGCCTGGAGTCATGCGGGAGGGCCTTATGAGCAGTTCTTC

d_call: NA
clone_size: many
v_call: TRBV4-1
j_call: TRBJ1-2
cdr3_aa: CASSQDSSGYGYTF
cdr3_nt: TGCGCCAGCAGCCAAGATTCGTCAGGTTATGGCTACACCTTC

d_call: NA
clone_size: many
v_call: TRBV4-1
j_call: TRBJ2-7
cdr3_aa: CASSLVAPPSYEQYF
cdr3_nt: TGCGCCAGCAGCCTCGTCGCTCCTCCGTCCTACGAGCAGTACTTC

d_call: NA
clone_size: many
v_call: TRBV5-5
j_call: TRBJ2-5
cdr3_aa: CAGGGGGPGETQYF
cdr3_nt: TGTGCCGGAGGAGGGGGAGGGCCCGGGGAGACCCAGTACTTC

d_call: TRBD2
clone_size: many
v_call: TRBV12-3/TRBV12-4
j_call: TRBJ2-3
cdr3_aa: CASSTAGLSTDTQYF
cdr3_nt: TGTGCCAGCAGCACCGCGGGACTAAGCACAGATACGCAGTATTTT

d_call: TRBD1
clone_size: many
v_call: TRBV6-1
j_call: TRBJ2-5
cdr3_aa: CASSANRGSRETQYF
cdr3_nt: TGTGCCAGCAGTGCAAACAGGGGGAGTAGGGAGACCCAGTACTTC

d_call: NA
clone_size: many
v_call: TRBV11-1
j_call: TRBJ1-6
cdr3_aa: CASSSTRSSPLHF
cdr3_nt: TGTGCCAGCAGCTCAACCCGATCTTCACCCCTCCACTTT

d_call: TRBD2
clone_size: NA
v_call: TRBV20-1
j_call: TRBJ2-7
cdr3_aa: CSARDPSGTYEQYF
cdr3_nt: TGCAGTGCTAGAGATCCTAGCGGAACCTACGAGCAGTACTTC

d_call: NA
clone_size: few
v_call: TRBV20-1
j_call: TRBJ2-3
cdr3_aa: CSTRDLVGATTDTQYF
cdr3_nt: TGCAGTACTAGAGATCTAGTCGGCGCCACCACAGATACGCAGTATTTT

d_call: NA
clone_size: many
v_call: TRBV7-2
j_call: TRBJ2-2
cdr3_aa: CASSSDTGELFF
cdr3_nt: TGTGCCAGCAGTTCAGACACCGGGGAGCTGTTTTTT

d_call: NA
clone_size: many
v_call: TRBV7-8
j_call: TRBJ2-1
cdr3_aa: CASSLEGGYNEQFF
cdr3_nt: TGTGCCAGCAGCTTAGAGGGTGGTTACAATGAGCAGTTCTTC

d_call: NA
clone_size: few
v_call: TRBV6-2/TRBV6-3
j_call: TRBJ1-1
cdr3_aa: CASSYSIRGGNTEAFF
cdr3_nt: TGTGCCAGCAGTTACTCGATTCGCGGCGGGAACACTGAAGCTTTCTTT

d_call: NA
clone_size: NA
v_call: TRBV4-1
j_call: TRBJ1-1
cdr3_aa: CASRLSRMGRRETEAFF
cdr3_nt: TGCGCCAGCAGGTTGTCCCGGATGGGGCGCCGGGAAACTGAAGCTTTCTTT

d_call: NA
clone_size: many
v_call: TRBV7-7
j_call: TRBJ2-3
cdr3_aa: CASSLGGTFDTQYF
cdr3_nt: TGTGCCAGCAGCTTAGGGGGGACCTTCGATACGCAGTATTTT

d_call: NA
clone_size: many
v_call: TRBV6-5
j_call: TRBJ2-5
cdr3_aa: CASSSTALTGRETQYF
cdr3_nt: TGTGCCAGCAGTTCCACCGCCCTAACTGGCCGGGAGACCCAGTACTTC

d_call: NA
clone_size: many
v_call: TRBV20-1
j_call: TRBJ1-1
cdr3_aa: CSAPSDRNTEAFF
cdr3_nt: TGCAGTGCTCCCTCCGACAGGAACACTGAAGCTTTCTTT

d_call: TRBD1
clone_size: NA
v_call: TRBV6-9
j_call: TRBJ2-7
cdr3_aa: CASSSTGGGQYF
cdr3_nt: TGTGCCAGCAGTTCGACAGGGGGCGGCCAGTACTTC

d_call: NA
clone_size: many
v_call: TRBV30
j_call: TRBJ2-2
cdr3_aa: CAWSVGGNTGELFF
cdr3_nt: TGTGCCTGGAGTGTCGGTGGGAACACCGGGGAGCTGTTTTTT

d_call: NA
clone_size: many
v_call: TRBV10-3
j_call: TRBJ1-5
cdr3_aa: CAIVGQGFQPQHF
cdr3_nt: TGTGCCATCGTCGGACAAGGTTTCCAGCCCCAGCATTTT

d_call: TRBD1
clone_size: many
v_call: TRBV12-3/TRBV12-4
j_call: TRBJ1-6
cdr3_aa: CASSSGQGAYPLHF
cdr3_nt: TGTGCCAGCAGCTCCGGGCAGGGGGCTTATCCCCTCCACTTT

d_call: NA
clone_size: many
v_call: TRBV27
j_call: TRBJ2-1
cdr3_aa: CASSLPGLEYNEQFF
cdr3_nt: TGTGCCAGCAGCCTACCGGGACTTGAGTACAATGAGCAGTTCTTC

d_call: TRBD1
clone_size: NA
v_call: TRBV6-2/TRBV6-3
j_call: TRBJ1-5
cdr3_aa: CASSPGTGLNQPQHF
cdr3_nt: TGTGCCAGCAGCCCCGGGACAGGTTTGAATCAGCCCCAGCATTTT

d_call: NA
clone_size: many
v_call: TRBV5-5
j_call: TRBJ1-2
cdr3_aa: CASSFWAGRALGYTF
cdr3_nt: TGTGCCAGCAGCTTTTGGGCAGGTCGGGCGCTTGGCTACACCTTC

d_call: NA
clone_size: many
v_call: TRBV7-2
j_call: TRBJ1-5
cdr3_aa: CASSLPDRGDSNQPQHF
cdr3_nt: TGTGCCAGCAGCTTGCCAGACCGGGGCGATAGCAATCAGCCCCAGCATTTT

d_call: NA
clone_size: NA
v_call: TRBV15
j_call: TRBJ1-4
cdr3_aa: CATSRGLVANEKLFF
cdr3_nt: TGTGCCACCAGCAGAGGACTGGTAGCTAATGAAAAACTGTTTTTT

d_call: NA
clone_size: few
v_call: TRBV5-4
j_call: TRBJ1-3
cdr3_aa: CASRGTGHSGNTIYF
cdr3_nt: TGTGCCAGCAGAGGAACAGGGCACTCTGGAAACACCATATATTTT

d_call: NA
clone_size: many
v_call: TRBV3-1
j_call: TRBJ1-2
cdr3_aa: CASSQPGGTGYTF
cdr3_nt: TGTGCCAGCAGCCAGCCGGGGGGGACTGGCTACACCTTC

d_call: TRBD2
clone_size: NA
v_call: TRBV27
j_call: TRBJ2-7
cdr3_aa: CASSLGTSANEQYF
cdr3_nt: TGTGCCAGCAGTTTGGGGACTAGCGCTAACGAGCAGTACTTC

d_call: TRBD2
clone_size: many
v_call: TRBV11-2
j_call: TRBJ2-1
cdr3_aa: CASSLVRPGGANEQFF
cdr3_nt: TGTGCCAGCAGCTTAGTCAGACCCGGGGGGGCCAATGAGCAGTTCTTC

d_call: TRBD2
clone_size: many
v_call: TRBV9
j_call: TRBJ2-2
cdr3_aa: CASSGVAGANTGELFF
cdr3_nt: TGTGCCAGCAGCGGCGTGGCGGGAGCGAACACCGGGGAGCTGTTTTTT

d_call: NA
clone_size: many
v_call: TRBV5-6
j_call: TRBJ2-5
cdr3_aa: CASSFRAETQYF
cdr3_nt: TGTGCCAGCAGCTTCAGGGCGGAGACCCAGTACTTC

d_call: TRBD1
clone_size: NA
v_call: TRBV6-1
j_call: TRBJ1-5
cdr3_aa: CASSPDRVFALNQPQHF
cdr3_nt: TGTGCCAGCAGCCCCGACAGGGTTTTCGCCCTCAATCAGCCCCAGCATTTT

d_call: NA
clone_size: many
v_call: TRBV30
j_call: TRBJ1-2
cdr3_aa: CAWSGGDYGYTF
cdr3_nt: TGTGCCTGGAGTGGGGGAGACTATGGCTACACCTTC

d_call: NA
clone_size: NA
v_call: TRBV5-4
j_call: TRBJ1-2
cdr3_aa: CASSLGQLANYGYTF
cdr3_nt: TGTGCCAGCAGCTTGGGCCAGTTAGCTAACTATGGCTACACCTTC

d_call: NA
clone_size: many
v_call: TRBV20-1
j_call: TRBJ2-7
cdr3_aa: CSASGPGPIEQYF
cdr3_nt: TGCAGTGCTTCCGGACCGGGCCCCATCGAGCAGTACTTC

d_call: NA
clone_size: NA
v_call: TRBV6-2/TRBV6-3
j_call: TRBJ1-3
cdr3_aa: CASSYSWTLENTIYF
cdr3_nt: TGTGCCAGCAGTTACTCTTGGACCTTGGAAAACACCATATATTTT

d_call: TRBD2
clone_size: NA
v_call: TRBV7-2
j_call: TRBJ2-2
cdr3_aa: CASSHPRTSGGVNTGELFF
cdr3_nt: TGTGCCAGCAGCCACCCCCGGACTAGCGGAGGGGTGAACACCGGGGAGCTGTTTTTT